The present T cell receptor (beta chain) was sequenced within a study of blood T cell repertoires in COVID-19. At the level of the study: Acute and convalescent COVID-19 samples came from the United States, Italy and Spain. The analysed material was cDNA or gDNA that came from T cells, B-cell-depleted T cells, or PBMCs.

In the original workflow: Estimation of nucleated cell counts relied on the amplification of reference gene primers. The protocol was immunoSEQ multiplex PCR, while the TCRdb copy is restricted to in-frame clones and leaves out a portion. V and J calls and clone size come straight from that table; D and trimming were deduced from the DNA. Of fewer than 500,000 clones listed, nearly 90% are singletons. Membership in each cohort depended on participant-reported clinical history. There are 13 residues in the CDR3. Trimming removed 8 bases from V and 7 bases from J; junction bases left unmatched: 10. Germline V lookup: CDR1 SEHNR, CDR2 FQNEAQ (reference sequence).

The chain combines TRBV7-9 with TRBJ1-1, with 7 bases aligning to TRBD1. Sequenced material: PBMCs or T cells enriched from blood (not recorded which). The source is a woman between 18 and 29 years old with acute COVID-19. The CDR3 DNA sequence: TGTGCCAGCCGGGAGAGGGACAGCCTTGAAGCTTTCTTT. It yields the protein CASRERDSLEAFF.